In this sample, the clone carrying this T cell receptor beta chain turned up a few times. Trimming took 5 bases from V and 8 from J, leaving 15 bases between them. CDR1 is MGHRA and CDR2 is YSYEKL in the germline V gene. This CDR3 has 14 residues. This sample is drawn from a study of regulatory T cells in long-lasting Graves disease. This sample's time point: persistent/refractory GD, antithyroid drugs over 5 years with positive TRAb. PBMC RNA was the source of the TCR library. Libraries of TCR beta came from iRepertoire HTBI primers plus Arm-PCR of CDR3 regions. TCRdb reprocessed the multiplex PCR reads via MiXCR and lists one record per CDR3 protein. Here the sample spans a few hundred thousand distinct CDR3 sequences, roughly a fifth being singletons.

Sequences were derived from peripheral blood mononuclear cells (PBMCs), sampled when the disease was refractory, from a patient treated with antithyroid drugs. This chain links TRBV4-1 with TRBJ2-2; no clear D. The source is a female donor with Graves disease. The CDR3: CASSYTLLGGELFF. CDR3 nucleotide sequence: TGCGCCAGCAGCTACACCCTTTTGGGGGGGGAGCTGTTTTTT.